The rows below give T cell receptor beta chains drawn from one sample of a study of regulatory T cells in long-lasting Graves disease. TCRdb used MiXCR to reprocess the multiplex PCR reads, holding one entry per CDR3 protein. Seen here are over 500,000 distinct CDR3 sequences, 16% observed once, and the top ten hold about 20%. The same sample was also studied in work on T cells in Graves' hyperthyroidism and ophthalmopathy.

Specimen: peripheral blood mononuclear cells (PBMCs), collected at new diagnosis, from a patient treated with antithyroid drugs. These TCRs come from a woman aged 30 to 39 with Graves disease. The CDR3 runs from the conserved cysteine through the conserved F or W. Each record gives: V gene, J gene, D gene, clone size, CDR3 protein, CDR3 DNA. A D gene is named only where the DNA matches it firmly. For some rows the clone size is stated as once, few or many, or as a class when expanded; others skip it.

>TRBV2|TRBJ2-3|TRBD1|many
CASSYGTGATTDTQYF
TGTGCCAGCAGTTACGGGACAGGGGCTACCACAGATACGCAGTATTTT
>TRBV6-1|TRBJ1-5|TRBD1|many
CASSGSLRQGGQPQHF
TGTGCCAGCAGTGGATCTTTAAGACAGGGGGGACAGCCCCAGCATTTT
>TRBV28|TRBJ2-2|-|few
CASSFYDRDTGELFF
TGTGCCAGCAGTTTCTACGACAGAGACACCGGGGAGCTGTTTTTT
>TRBV2|TRBJ1-2|-|few
CASSERNNYGYTF
TGTGCCAGCAGTGAAAGGAATAACTATGGCTACACCTTC
>TRBV29-1|TRBJ2-3|-|many
CSVASGTDTQYF
TGCAGCGTTGCAAGCGGTACAGATACGCAGTATTTT
>TRBV3-1|TRBJ1-1|-|few
CASSHVSGTEAFF
TGTGCCAGCAGCCATGTGTCTGGCACTGAAGCTTTCTTT
>TRBV20-1|TRBJ1-1|-|-
CSAFGPRVLNTEAFF
TGCAGTGCTTTTGGGCCGCGGGTCTTGAACACTGAAGCTTTCTTT
>TRBV9|TRBJ2-4|TRBD2|few
CASSAHGLAENIQYF
TGTGCCAGCAGCGCCCACGGACTAGCGGAAAACATTCAGTACTTC
>TRBV29-1|TRBJ2-7|TRBD2|few
CSVSGGDGYEQYF
TGCAGCGTTAGCGGGGGCGATGGCTACGAGCAGTACTTC
>TRBV7-2|TRBJ2-3|-|many
CASSLAWGVTDADTQYF
TGTGCCAGCTCCTTAGCTTGGGGGGTCACAGACGCAGATACGCAGTATTTT
>TRBV7-3|TRBJ2-1|TRBD2|-
CASSLTGGGSNEQFF
TGTGCCAGCAGCTTAACGGGCGGGGGGTCCAATGAGCAGTTCTTC
>TRBV5-6|TRBJ2-2|TRBD1|few
CASGQGSRSDTGELFF
TGTGCCAGCGGACAGGGATCAAGATCTGACACCGGGGAGCTGTTTTTT
>TRBV29-1|TRBJ1-4|TRBD1|-
CSVGPIDREVKANEKLFF
TGCAGCGTTGGGCCCATCGACAGGGAAGTAAAAGCTAATGAAAAACTGTTTTTT
>TRBV12-3/TRBV12-4|TRBJ2-7|TRBD1|few
CASSAFRQGGSYEQYF
TGTGCCAGCAGTGCTTTCCGACAGGGGGGTTCCTACGAGCAGTACTTC
>TRBV19|TRBJ2-5|TRBD2|-
CASRLAGGQETQYF
TGTGCCAGTCGCCTAGCGGGAGGTCAGGAGACCCAGTACTTC
>TRBV28|TRBJ2-7|-|many
CASSLSRTLEQYF
TGTGCCAGCAGTTTAAGCAGGACCCTCGAGCAGTACTTC
>TRBV30|TRBJ1-1|-|many
CAWSLGYRENTEAFF
TGTGCCTGGAGTTTGGGGTACAGAGAGAACACTGAAGCTTTCTTT
>TRBV29-1|TRBJ2-4|TRBD1|-
CSVEIGTAESTDIQYF
TGCAGCGTTGAAATTGGGACAGCCGAAAGTACGGACATTCAGTACTTC
>TRBV3-1|TRBJ2-7|-|many
CASSQGLGQVYEQYF
TGTGCCAGCAGCCAAGGGTTGGGACAAGTCTACGAGCAGTACTTC
>TRBV7-3|TRBJ2-1|TRBD2|-
CASSLTPQASGRAYNEQFF
TGTGCCAGCAGTTTAACCCCCCAGGCTAGCGGGAGGGCCTACAATGAGCAGTTCTTC
>TRBV5-1|TRBJ2-1|-|-
CASRAANPNNEQFF
TGCGCCAGCAGGGCCGCTAACCCTAACAATGAGCAGTTCTTC
>TRBV3-1|TRBJ1-3|-|few
CASRRAEPGNTIYF
TGTGCCAGCCGCCGGGCCGAGCCCGGGAACACCATATATTTT
>TRBV29-1|TRBJ2-7|-|-
CSVVFPGSFSYEQYF
TGCAGCGTTGTTTTTCCCGGGAGCTTCTCCTACGAGCAGTACTTC
>TRBV6-1|TRBJ1-5|-|many
CASSRGRNQPQHF
TGTGCCAGCAGTAGAGGACGGAATCAGCCCCAGCATTTT
>TRBV6-2/TRBV6-3|TRBJ1-3|-|few
CASSETGPGNTIYF
TGTGCCAGCAGTGAAACAGGGCCTGGAAACACCATATATTTT
>TRBV7-6|TRBJ2-3|TRBD2|few
CASSSRRGLAETDTQYF
TGTGCCAGCAGCAGTAGGCGAGGACTAGCGGAGACAGATACGCAGTATTTT